This passage covers 30 T cell receptor beta chains from one sample sequenced in a study of blood T cell repertoires in COVID-19. Here immunoSEQ multiplex PCR was the method, and the copy in TCRdb shows in-frame clones only, minus some. The sample includes around 240,000 clones, roughly four fifths seen only once; the top ten take 1.5% to 2%. Material: peripheral blood. The receptors here all came from a woman of 80 years or more with acute or convalescent COVID-19.

The CDR3 is CASSTLQGAETQYF. DNA of the CDR3: TGTGCCAGCAGCACACTACAGGGGGCCGAGACCCAGTACTTC. The chain combines TRBV5-6 with TRBJ2-5, with 9 bases fitting TRBD1. The CDR3 runs to 14 residues. The V gene end was trimmed by 4 bases and the J gene end by 5 bases; junction bases not matched to a gene: 6. CDR1 SGHDT and CDR2 YYEEEE come from the germline V gene.

The V gene is TRBV18, the J gene TRBJ2-3; the match to TRBD2 covers 14 bases. Germline loops: CDR1 KGHSH, CDR2 LQKENI. The CDR3 runs to 17 residues. The V segment lost 4 bases and the J segment 1 base; nucleotides outside the gene matches: 4. The CDR3 DNA follows: TGTGCCAGCTCACAGGGACTAGCGGGGGCCCGCACAGATACGCAGTATTTT. The encoded protein is CASSQGLAGARTDTQYF.

The chain links TRBV29-1 to TRBJ1-1, with TRBD1 matching 7 bases. This CDR3 contains 13 residues. The trim removed 7 bases at V and 1 base at J, leaving 6 bases unmatched. Germline assignment: CDR1 SQVTM and CDR2 ANQGSEA. The CDR3 DNA sequence: TGCAGCGCTCGACAGGGATCGAACACTGAAGCTTTCTTT. This sequence encodes CSARQGSNTEAFF.

The CDR3: CASSEAGTGGTEAFF. The DNA of the CDR3 is TGTGCCAGCAGTGAAGCCGGGACAGGGGGGACTGAAGCTTTCTTT. This chain uses TRBV2 with TRBJ1-1, with TRBD1 matching over 11 bases. The germline V gene encodes CDR1 SNHLY and CDR2 FYNNEI. J gave up 5 bases and V 0 bases, and 2 bases lay outside the gene matches. This CDR3 region has 15 residues.

The chain employs TRBV30 and TRBJ1-6, with 9 bases that match TRBD1. Per the germline V gene, CDR1 is GTSNPN and CDR2 is SVGIG (reference sequence). The V gene end was trimmed by 2 bases and the J gene end by 6 bases; junction bases not matched to a gene: 23. CDR3 length equals 21 residues. Here the CDR3 reads CAWSPTRTRHSMDRGNSPLHF. The CDR3 DNA sequence: TGTGCCTGGAGTCCGACGCGGACGCGGCACTCTATGGACAGGGGTAATTCACCCCTCCACTTT.

In the case of this clone: An end of the junction differs from the germline gene, which may be a read error. This chain uses TRBV4-1 with TRBJ2-3; no clear D. The CDR3 spans 13 residues. From germline, CDR1 is MGHRA and CDR2 YSYEKL. The CDR3, as DNA: TGCGCCAGCAACCAACAGAGCACAGATACGCAGTATTTT. Its translation: CASNQQSTDTQYF.

Only one count was recorded for this clone. The chain uses TRBV5-8 and TRBJ2-5, with 9 bases matching TRBD2. CDR3 size: 17 residues. Trimming took 4 bases from V and 0 from J; bases not matched to a gene: 10. Looked up from germline, CDR1 is SGHTS and CDR2 is YDEGEE. CDR3 sequence reads: CASSLAVSGGHQETQYF. CDR3 nucleotide sequence: TGTGCCAGCAGCCTGGCTGTGAGCGGGGGGCACCAAGAGACCCAGTACTTC.

J is TRBJ2-6 and V is TRBV19; TRBD1 aligns across 10 bases. The CDR3 runs 20 residues. Germline V lookup: CDR1 LNHDA, CDR2 SQIVND (reference sequence). The junction had 11 bases not matched to a gene; V was cut back by 1 base and J by 2 bases. The CDR3 DNA is TGTGCCAGTAGTATAGGTCGGGGACAGGGGAGATCGACTGGGGCCAACGTCCTGACTTTC. It is translated as CASSIGRGQGRSTGANVLTF.

The DNA for the CDR3 is TGTGCCAGCAGCCAAGACAGGGCCGACGAAAAACTGTTTTTT. This translates into CASSQDRADEKLFF. The chain employs TRBV5-8 and TRBJ1-4; 7 bases are a match to TRBD1. Looked up from germline, CDR1 is SGHTS and CDR2 is YDEGEE. V lost 4 bases and J lost 8; bases outside the gene matches: 8. This CDR3 region has 14 residues.

This rearrangement joins TRBV5-1 to TRBJ1-2; 8 bases fit TRBD1. J lost 7 bases, V lost 0 bases, and 8 bases had no gene match. Germline V gene data show CDR1 as SGHRS and CDR2 as YFSETQ. This CDR3 has 15 residues. CDR3 in amino acids: CASSLAYRQGSGYTF. Written as DNA, the CDR3 is TGCGCCAGCAGCTTGGCGTATAGACAGGGGAGTGGCTACACCTTC.

This clone was seen more than once but under ten times. CDR3 residues: CSASGQGRQETQYF. DNA of the CDR3: TGCAGTGCTAGTGGACAGGGGAGACAAGAGACCCAGTACTTC. The chain employs TRBV20-1 and TRBJ2-5; 9 bases map to TRBD1. Germline values: CDR1 DFQATT, CDR2 SNEGSKA (reference sequence). The CDR3 spans 14 residues. V gave up 3 bases and J gave up 2 bases; unmatched junction bases: 4.

V gene TRBV19 combines with J gene TRBJ1-1; TRBD1 agrees at 8 bases. Germline CDR1 LNHDA, CDR2 SQIVND (reference sequence). The CDR3 totals 14 residues. The J segment lost 9 bases and the V segment lost 6 bases, leaving 12 bases of the junction unmatched. The chain's CDR3 is CASSRLETGEKAFF. The DNA of the CDR3 is TGTGCCAGTAGCCGTCTGGAGACAGGGGAAAAAGCTTTCTTT. Full variable domain (rest looked up from reference TRBV19 and TRBJ1-1): DGGITQSPKYLFRKEGQNVTLSCEQNLNHDAMYWYRQDPGQGLRLIYYSQIVNDFQKGDIAEGYSVSREKKESFPLTVTSAQKNPTAFYLCASSRLETGEKAFFGQGTRLTVV.

The gene calls are TRBV2 and TRBJ2-7, with D uncertain. The CDR3 extends over 11 amino acids. Germline CDR1 is SNHLY and CDR2 is FYNNEI. V lost 7 bases to trimming and J lost 7 bases, with 11 bases between them. CDR3 sequence (DNA): TGTGCCAGCACTAAAGTGAGGGAGCAGTACTTC. Its protein product is CASTKVREQYF.

This chain connects TRBV11-2 to TRBJ1-1; TRBD1 agrees at 7 bases. J gave up 5 bases and V 4 bases, and 7 bases lay outside the gene matches. The CDR3 sequence is 14 residues long. Germline V lookup: CDR1 SGHAT, CDR2 FQNNGV. CDR3 nucleotides: TGTGCCAGCAGCTACCGGACAGGAGGTACTGAAGCTTTCTTT. Its translation is CASSYRTGGTEAFF.

V usage is TRBV5-1 and J usage is TRBJ2-5, with TRBD2 matching over 9 bases. Germline CDR1 reads SGHRS; CDR2 reads YFSETQ. Trimming cost V 2 bases and J 4 bases; bases outside gene matches: 6. The CDR3 contains 15 residues. The CDR3: CASSFGSGSRETQYF. CDR3 in DNA: TGCGCCAGCAGCTTTGGTAGCGGGAGCAGAGAGACCCAGTACTTC.

This chain uses TRBV4-2 with TRBJ1-1; the D is unclear. The ends were cut back, 1 base at V and 5 bases at J, with 5 bases in the middle. CDR1 LGHNA and CDR2 YNFKEQ come from the germline V gene. The CDR3 length is 12 residues. CDR3 nucleotide sequence: TGTGCCAGCAGCCAAGCCGGGACTGAAGCTTTCTTT. Translated: CASSQAGTEAFF.

This rearrangement joins TRBV6-1 to TRBJ1-6, with D uncertain. This CDR3 is 13 amino acids long. Germline V gene lookup returns CDR1 MNHNS and CDR2 SASEGT. Trimming took off 1 base at V and 9 bases at J, with 7 bases between the two ends. CDR3 sequence (DNA): TGTGCCAGCAGTGAAGAATCTTTTTCACCCCTCCACTTT. Translation gives CASSEESFSPLHF.

The J gene is TRBJ1-1, the V gene TRBV10-3; D might be TRBD1 (6 bases). Germline lookup yields CDR1 ENHRY and CDR2 SYGVKD. The V end was cut by 4 bases, the J end by 1 base, with 7 bases between. CDR3 length: 13 residues. DNA of the CDR3: TGTGCCATCAGTGGACAGGCGAACACTGAAGCTTTCTTT. Its translation is CAISGQANTEAFF.

This clone was seen a single time. This chain joins TRBV7-9 and TRBJ1-3; D gene uncertain. CDR1 is SEHNR and CDR2 is FQNEAQ in the germline V gene (reference sequence). The CDR3 has 16 amino acids. Trimming took off 5 bases at V and 0 bases at J, with 14 bases between the two ends. The CDR3 spells CASSLYFQDSGNTIYF. In DNA form, the CDR3 reads TGTGCCAGCAGCCTATATTTTCAGGACTCTGGAAACACCATATATTTT.

This clone came up a few times. This chain uses TRBV6-5 with TRBJ2-1; TRBD2 might be the D (6 bases). V was shortened by 0 bases and J by 7 bases, with 13 bases between the two germline ends. From germline, CDR1 is MNHEY and CDR2 SVGAGI. CDR3 size: 15 residues. The CDR3 DNA follows: TGTGCCAGCAGTTACTCTAGCGGTTCTTTAAATGAGCAGTTCTTC. Amino acid sequence: CASSYSSGSLNEQFF.

The chain couples TRBV5-1 to TRBJ2-2; 10 nucleotides agree with TRBD1. This CDR3 contains 15 residues. The germline CDR1 and CDR2 sequences are SGHRS and YFSETQ. Trimming removed 4 bases from V and 5 bases from J; junction bases left unmatched: 5. CDR3 sequence reads: CASSQRTGGTGELFF. The CDR3 DNA sequence: TGCGCCAGCAGCCAGCGGACAGGGGGAACCGGGGAGCTGTTTTTT.

The chain joins TRBV2 to TRBJ2-7; TRBD1 is a possible D gene (6 bases). Germline values: CDR1 SNHLY, CDR2 FYNNEI. The CDR3 is made up of 14 amino acids. Trimming left V 7 bases short and J 3 bases short, with 16 bases between. CDR3 amino acids: CASKRWDINYEQYF. CDR3 nucleotide sequence: TGTGCCAGCAAACGGTGGGACATCAACTACGAGCAGTACTTC.

This clone came up once. This chain connects TRBV5-4 to TRBJ2-5; TRBD2 aligns across 9 bases. The CDR3 contains 13 residues. Trimming cost V 4 bases and J 8 bases; bases outside gene matches: 6. CDR1 SGHNT and CDR2 YYREEE come from the germline V gene (reference sequence). CDR3 region: CASSDRTSATQYF. CDR3 in DNA: TGTGCCAGCAGCGATAGGACTAGCGCTACCCAGTACTTC.

The chain has TRBV19 and TRBJ2-3; no clear D gene. Germline V lookup: CDR1 LNHDA, CDR2 SQIVND (reference sequence). Trimming left V 6 bases short and J 3 bases short, with 10 bases between. The CDR3 covers 13 residues. The CDR3 reads CASRSDGTDTQYF. CDR3 nucleotides: TGTGCCAGTAGGTCCGACGGGACAGATACGCAGTATTTT.

This clone was observed once. This chain links TRBV2 with TRBJ1-5; TRBD1 might be the D (6 bases). Germline V lookup: CDR1 SNHLY, CDR2 FYNNEI. Trimming pared 8 bases from V and 0 bases from J, leaving 14 bases between. CDR3 size: 15 residues. DNA for the CDR3: TGTGCCAGCTGGCCTGGACAGTATAGCAATCAGCCCCAGCATTTT. Translated, it gives CASWPGQYSNQPQHF.

J is TRBJ1-1 and V is TRBV7-9, with 8 bases identical to TRBD1. The germline V gene has CDR1 SEHNR and CDR2 FQNEAQ (reference sequence). The V segment lost 5 bases and the J segment 7 bases; nucleotides outside the gene matches: 18. This CDR3 contains 17 residues. CDR3 in DNA: TGTGCCAGCAGCGCTGGGGGATTAGGACAGGGCCAATTTGAAGCTTTCTTT. Protein product: CASSAGGLGQGQFEAFF.

The chain couples TRBV28 to TRBJ2-3; D is uncertain. CDR3 size: 11 residues. Germline CDR1 MDHEN, CDR2 SYDVKM. V was shortened by 8 bases and J by 3 bases, with 6 bases between the two germline ends. CDR3 in DNA: TGTGCCAGCCGACAAACAGATACGCAGTATTTT. Its protein product is CASRQTDTQYF.

The chain recombines TRBV7-3 with TRBJ2-5, with 11 bases aligning to TRBD2. After removal of 1 base from V and 4 bases from J, the junction contained 2 bases not matched to a gene. Germline CDR1 and CDR2: SGHTA and FQGTGA. CDR3 length: 15 residues. The CDR3 DNA sequence: TGTGCCAGCAGCTTAAGCCTAGCGGGGGGAGAGACCCAGTACTTC. This encodes CASSLSLAGGETQYF. The full variable domain, its missing parts supplied by reference TRBV7-3 and TRBJ2-5, is GAGVSQTPSNKVTEKGKYVELRCDPISGHTALYWYRQSLGQGPEFLIYFQGTGAADDSGLPNDRFFAVRPEGSVSTLKIQRTERGDSAVYLCASSLSLAGGETQYFGPGTRLLVL.

The chain couples TRBV4-1 to TRBJ2-7, with D perhaps TRBD1 (5 bases). The CDR3 has 14 residues. With 1 base removed from V and 6 bases from J, the gap between germline ends came to 13 bases. The germline gives CDR1 MGHRA, CDR2 YSYEKL. CDR3 protein: CASSQGQGQREQYF. Here the CDR3 DNA reads TGCGCCAGCAGCCAAGGCCAGGGCCAGCGCGAGCAGTACTTC.

This rearrangement joins TRBV5-1 to TRBJ2-3; possibly TRBD2 for D (7 bases). The CDR3 consists of 15 residues. Trimming left V 3 bases short and J 5 bases short, with 16 bases between. Per the germline V gene, CDR1 is SGHRS and CDR2 is YFSETQ. CDR3 region: CASSSRGGGGDTQYF. In DNA, the CDR3 is TGCGCCAGCAGCTCTCGCGGGGGAGGGGGAGATACGCAGTATTTT.